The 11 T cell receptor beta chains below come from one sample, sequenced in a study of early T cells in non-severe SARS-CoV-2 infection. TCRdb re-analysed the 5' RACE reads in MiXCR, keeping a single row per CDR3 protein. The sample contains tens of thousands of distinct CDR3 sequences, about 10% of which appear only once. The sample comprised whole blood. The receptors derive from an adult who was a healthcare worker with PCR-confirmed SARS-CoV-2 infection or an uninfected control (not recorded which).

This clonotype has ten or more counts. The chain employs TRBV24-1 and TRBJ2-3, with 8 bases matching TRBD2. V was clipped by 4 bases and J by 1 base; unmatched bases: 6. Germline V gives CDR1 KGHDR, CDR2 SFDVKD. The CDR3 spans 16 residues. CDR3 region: CATSDWGSGGTDTQYF. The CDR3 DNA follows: TGTGCCACCAGTGACTGGGGTAGCGGGGGCACAGATACGCAGTATTTT.

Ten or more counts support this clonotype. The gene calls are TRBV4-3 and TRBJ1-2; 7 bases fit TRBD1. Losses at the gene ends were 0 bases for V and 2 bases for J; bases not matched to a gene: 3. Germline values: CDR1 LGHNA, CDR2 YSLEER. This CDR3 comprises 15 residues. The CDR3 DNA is TGCGCCAGCAGCCAAGAGACAGGGATCAACTATGGCTACACCTTC. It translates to CASSQETGINYGYTF.

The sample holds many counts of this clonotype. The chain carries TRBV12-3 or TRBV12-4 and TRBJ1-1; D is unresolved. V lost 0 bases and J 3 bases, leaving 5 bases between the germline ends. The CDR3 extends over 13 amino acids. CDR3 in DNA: TGTGCCAGCAGTTTAGCGCTTTACACTGAAGCTTTCTTT. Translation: CASSLALYTEAFF.

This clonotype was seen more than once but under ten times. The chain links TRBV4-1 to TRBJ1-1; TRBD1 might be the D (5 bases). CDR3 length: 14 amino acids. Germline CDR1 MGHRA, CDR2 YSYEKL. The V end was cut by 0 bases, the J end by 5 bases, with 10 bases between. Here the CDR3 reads CASSQDRGRTEAFF. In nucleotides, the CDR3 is TGCGCCAGCAGCCAAGATCGGGGCCGGACTGAAGCTTTCTTT.

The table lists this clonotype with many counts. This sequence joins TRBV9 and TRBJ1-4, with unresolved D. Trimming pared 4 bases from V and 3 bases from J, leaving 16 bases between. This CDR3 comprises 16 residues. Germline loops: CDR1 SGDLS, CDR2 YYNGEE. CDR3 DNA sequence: TGTGCCAGCAGCCCCCACCCCGGAGGAGCTAATGAAAAACTGTTTTTT. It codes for CASSPHPGGANEKLFF.

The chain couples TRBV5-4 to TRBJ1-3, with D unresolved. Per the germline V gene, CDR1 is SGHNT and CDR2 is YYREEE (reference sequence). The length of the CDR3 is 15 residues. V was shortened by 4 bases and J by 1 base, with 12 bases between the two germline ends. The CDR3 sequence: CASSQRRSSGNTIYF. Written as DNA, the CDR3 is TGTGCCAGCAGCCAGCGCCGAAGTTCTGGAAACACCATATATTTT.

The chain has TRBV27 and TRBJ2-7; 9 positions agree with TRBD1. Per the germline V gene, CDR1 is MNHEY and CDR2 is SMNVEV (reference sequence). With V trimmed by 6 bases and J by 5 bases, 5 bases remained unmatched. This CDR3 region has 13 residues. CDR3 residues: CASRRTGVDEQYF. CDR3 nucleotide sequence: TGTGCCAGCAGGAGGACAGGGGTCGACGAGCAGTACTTC.

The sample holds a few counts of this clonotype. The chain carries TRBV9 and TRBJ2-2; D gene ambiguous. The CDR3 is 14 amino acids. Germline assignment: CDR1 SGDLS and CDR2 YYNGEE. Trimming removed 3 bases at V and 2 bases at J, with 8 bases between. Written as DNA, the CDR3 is TGTGCCAGCAGCGCCCGTTCCAACACCGGGGAGCTGTTTTTT. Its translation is CASSARSNTGELFF. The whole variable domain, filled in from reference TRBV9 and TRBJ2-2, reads DSGVTQTPKHLITATGQRVTLRCSPRSGDLSVYWYQQSLDQGLQFLIQYYNGEERAKGNILERFSAQQFPDLHSELNLSSLELGDSALYFCASSARSNTGELFFGEGSRLTVL.

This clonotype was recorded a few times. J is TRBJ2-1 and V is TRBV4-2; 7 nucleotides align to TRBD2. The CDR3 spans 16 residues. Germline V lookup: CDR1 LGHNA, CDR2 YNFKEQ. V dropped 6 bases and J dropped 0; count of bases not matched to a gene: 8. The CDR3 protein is CASRPTGGLSYNEQFF. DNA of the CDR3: TGTGCCAGCAGGCCCACGGGGGGACTCTCCTACAATGAGCAGTTCTTC.

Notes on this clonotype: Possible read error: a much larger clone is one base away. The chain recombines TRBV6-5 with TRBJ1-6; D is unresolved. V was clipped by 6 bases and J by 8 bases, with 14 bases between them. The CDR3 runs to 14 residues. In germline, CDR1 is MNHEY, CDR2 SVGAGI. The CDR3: CASRSSWSDSPLHF. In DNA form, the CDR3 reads TGTGCCAGCAGGTCCTCCTGGTCCGATTCACCCCTCCACTTT.

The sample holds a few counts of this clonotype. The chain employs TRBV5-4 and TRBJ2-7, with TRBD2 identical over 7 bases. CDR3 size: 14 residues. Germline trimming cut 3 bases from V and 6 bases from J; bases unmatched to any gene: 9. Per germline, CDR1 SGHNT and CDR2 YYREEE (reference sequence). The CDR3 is CASSSSRGGREQYF. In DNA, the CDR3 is TGTGCCAGCAGCTCTTCCCGCGGGGGTCGCGAGCAGTACTTC.